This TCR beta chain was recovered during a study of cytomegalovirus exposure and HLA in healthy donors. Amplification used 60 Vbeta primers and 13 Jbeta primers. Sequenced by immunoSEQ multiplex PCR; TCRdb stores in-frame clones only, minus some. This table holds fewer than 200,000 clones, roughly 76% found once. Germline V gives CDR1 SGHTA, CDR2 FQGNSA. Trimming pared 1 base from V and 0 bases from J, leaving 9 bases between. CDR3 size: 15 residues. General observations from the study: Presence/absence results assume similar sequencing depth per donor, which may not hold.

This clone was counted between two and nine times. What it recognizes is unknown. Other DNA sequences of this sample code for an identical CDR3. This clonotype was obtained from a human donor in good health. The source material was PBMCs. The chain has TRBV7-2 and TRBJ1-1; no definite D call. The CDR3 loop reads CASSLGGGMNTEAFF. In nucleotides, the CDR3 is TGTGCCAGCAGCTTAGGTGGCGGGATGAACACTGAAGCTTTCTTT.